These 22 T cell receptor beta chains were all obtained from the same sample, sequenced in a study of long-term antiretroviral therapy in people with HIV. Run at survey level, the immunoSEQ assay was version v3.0. TCRdb keeps only in-frame clones here, not all; method: immunoSEQ multiplex PCR. The sample has 20,000 to 25,000 clones, over 75% seen once. The source material was unsorted PBMCs, sampled 0.6 years after starting antiretroviral therapy. The receptor source for this set is a man aged 60 to 69 with HIV.

This chain connects TRBV7-8 to TRBJ1-1, with TRBD1 as a possible D gene (6 bases). The CDR3 has 14 amino acids. The V end was cut by 3 bases, the J end by 4 bases, with 12 bases between. The V gene's germline CDR1 is SGHVS and CDR2 FQNEAQ. CDR3 amino acids: CASSFQGQGTEAFF. DNA for the CDR3: TGTGCCAGCAGCTTTCAGGGGCAGGGCACTGAAGCTTTCTTT.

The chain recombines TRBV5-4 with TRBJ2-5; TRBD1 agrees at 7 bases. The CDR3 runs 16 residues. Germline assignment: CDR1 SGHNT and CDR2 YYREEE (reference sequence). The V gene end was trimmed by 4 bases and the J gene end by 5 bases; junction bases not matched to a gene: 14. The CDR3 DNA sequence: TGTGCCAGCAGCCCTCGACAAGGGGGCGGCGGTGAGACCCAGTACTTC. This codes for CASSPRQGGGGETQYF. Full variable domain (remainder filled in from reference TRBV5-4 and TRBJ2-5): ETGVTQSPTHLIKTRGQQVTLRCSSQSGHNTVSWYQQALGQGPQFIFQYYREEENGRGNFPPRFSGLQFPNYSSELNVNALELDDSALYLCASSPRQGGGGETQYFGPGTRLLVL.

This chain links TRBV18 with TRBJ2-1; 8 bases are a match to TRBD2. This CDR3 comprises 17 residues. Germline values: CDR1 KGHSH, CDR2 LQKENI. Unmatched junction bases numbered 16, after V lost 6 bases and J lost 6 bases. Here the CDR3 reads CASSPKPGGGSSNEQFF. DNA for the CDR3: TGTGCCAGCTCCCCCAAGCCCGGGGGGGGGAGCTCCAATGAGCAGTTCTTC.

The rearrangement joins TRBV19 to TRBJ2-1; D is possibly TRBD1 (6 bases). This CDR3 has 14 residues. Trimming pared 7 bases from V and 5 bases from J, leaving 15 bases between. CDR1 and CDR2 from the germline V gene are LNHDA and SQIVND (reference sequence). The CDR3 nucleotides are TGTGCCAGTAATCCGGGCAGGGGCGACAATGAGCAGTTCTTC. It yields the protein CASNPGRGDNEQFF.

V and J are TRBV10-3 and TRBJ1-1, with D maybe TRBD1 (6 bases). V lost 5 bases and J lost 0, with 13 bases in between. There are 15 residues in the CDR3. Germline-derived CDR1 and CDR2 are ENHRY and SYGVKD. This CDR3 is CAISWTAAMNTEAFF. The CDR3 DNA is TGTGCCATCAGTTGGACAGCCGCAATGAACACTGAAGCTTTCTTT.

The table lists this clone with a count of one. The CDR3 region has the DNA TGCGCCAGCAGCCCCCAGGGAAAACCAGCTTTCTTT. It specifies CASSPQGKPAFF. V usage is TRBV10-1 and J usage is TRBJ1-1, with TRBD1 as a possible D gene (5 bases). V was shortened by 6 bases and J by 10 bases, with 15 bases between the two germline ends. Per germline, CDR1 WNHNN and CDR2 SYGVQD (reference sequence). There are 12 residues in the CDR3.

The gene calls are TRBV5-4 and TRBJ2-1, with 7 nucleotides matching TRBD2. CDR1 is SGHNT, CDR2 YYREEE, per germline (reference sequence). With V trimmed by 4 bases and J by 3 bases, 7 bases remained unmatched. This CDR3 spans 15 amino acids. Written as DNA, the CDR3 is TGTGCCAGCAGCCCCCGGGGGGACCTCTACAATGAGCAGTTCTTC. This sequence encodes CASSPRGDLYNEQFF.

The chain's CDR3 is CASSHGGNEQFF. CDR3 bases: TGTGCCAGCAGCCACGGGGGAAATGAGCAGTTCTTC. The J gene is TRBJ2-1, the V gene TRBV6-6; tentatively, D is TRBD2 (6 bases). Germline CDR1 reads MNHNY; CDR2 reads SVGAGI (reference sequence). The CDR3 length is 12 residues. The V end lost 6 bases, the J end lost 7 bases, and 10 bases lay between the germline ends.

The table lists this clone with a few counts. The chain is built from TRBV5-5 and TRBJ1-3; tentative D call: TRBD1 (6 bases). V was cut by 4 bases and J by 7 bases, with 15 bases left in between. Germline V lookup: CDR1 SGHKS, CDR2 YYEKEE (reference sequence). The CDR3 is 14 residues long. CDR3 bases: TGTGCCAGCAGCATTTACAGGGCAATCAACACCATATATTTT. It yields the protein CASSIYRAINTIYF.

This clone was recorded only once. This chain uses TRBV7-2 with TRBJ1-6; D is uncertain. Germline loops: CDR1 SGHTA, CDR2 FQGNSA. This CDR3 is 16 amino acids long. V was cut by 2 bases and J by 5 bases, with 13 bases left in between. Here the CDR3 DNA reads TGTGCCAGCAGCTTAATTTTAGCCTCTAATAATTCACCCCTCCACTTT. This sequence encodes CASSLILASNNSPLHF.

In DNA form, the CDR3 reads TGTGCCAGTAACCCGGGTTTTAGCGGGAGTGGCTACCTCGGGGAGCTGTTTTTT. As protein: CASNPGFSGSGYLGELFF. The chain employs TRBV19 and TRBJ2-2, with TRBD2 matching over 9 bases. J gave up 7 bases and V 7 bases, and 19 bases lay outside the gene matches. Germline CDR1 reads LNHDA; CDR2 reads SQIVND (reference sequence). The CDR3 spans 18 residues.

The rearrangement uses TRBV5-1 and TRBJ2-5; 8 bases are shared with TRBD2. This CDR3 spans 14 amino acids. CDR1 and CDR2 from the germline V gene are SGHRS and YFSETQ. The J segment lost 4 bases and the V segment lost 6 bases, leaving 8 bases of the junction unmatched. CDR3 DNA sequence: TGCGCCAGCACCCCGGGGGGGTTGAGAGAGACCCAGTACTTC. Translating gives CASTPGGLRETQYF.

The J gene is TRBJ2-5, the V gene TRBV11-1; D remains ambiguous. Trimming removed 2 bases from V and 5 bases from J, with 12 bases in between. CDR1 and CDR2 (germline): SGHAT, FQDESV (reference sequence). The CDR3 has 14 residues. CDR3 nucleotide sequence: TGTGCCAGCAGCTTAATTTACGCGGCGGAGACCCAGTACTTC. Its protein is CASSLIYAAETQYF.

The chain has TRBV28 and TRBJ1-2; TRBD1 might be the D (5 bases). Germline V gene data show CDR1 as MDHEN and CDR2 as SYDVKM. The CDR3 length is 14 residues. With 2 bases removed from V and 8 bases from J, the gap between germline ends came to 15 bases. The CDR3 DNA sequence: TGTGCCAGCAGTTTAATTGCCGGGACTCCAGGCTACACCTTC. Its translation: CASSLIAGTPGYTF.

The gene calls are TRBV7-2 and TRBJ2-7, with 10 nucleotides matching TRBD1. With V trimmed by 5 bases and J by 2 bases, 3 bases remained unmatched. Germline CDR1 SGHTA, CDR2 FQGNSA. The CDR3 extends over 14 amino acids. This chain's CDR3 is CASSAGTGAYEQYF. In DNA, the CDR3 is TGTGCCAGCAGCGCCGGGACAGGGGCCTACGAGCAGTACTTC.

The gene calls are TRBV29-1 and TRBJ1-1, with TRBD1 as a possible D gene (5 bases). This CDR3 is built from 14 residues. Germline assignment: CDR1 SQVTM and CDR2 ANQGSEA. Trimming removed 7 bases at V and 0 bases at J, with 15 bases between. In nucleotides, the CDR3 is TGCAGCGCACAGGCGTATTTAATGAACACTGAAGCTTTCTTT. Amino acids: CSAQAYLMNTEAFF. Together with reference TRBV29-1 and TRBJ1-1, the CDR3 gives the full variable domain: SAVISQKPSRDICQRGTSLTIQCQVDSQVTMMFWYRQQPGQSLTLIATANQGSEATYESGFVIDKFPISRPNLTFSTLTVSNMSPEDSSIYLCSAQAYLMNTEAFFGQGTRLTVV.

Written as DNA, the CDR3 is TGTGCCAGCAGCACCACATGGGGAGAAAAACTGTTTTTT. Encoded protein: CASSTTWGEKLFF. The gene calls are TRBV9 and TRBJ1-4, with D unclear. V lost 4 bases and J lost 8, with 12 bases in between. The CDR3 contains 13 residues. The germline V gene encodes CDR1 SGDLS and CDR2 YYNGEE.

V usage is TRBV7-8 and J usage is TRBJ1-5, with D possibly matching TRBD1 (5 bases). V was clipped by 1 base and J by 1 base, with 8 bases between them. Germline V lookup: CDR1 SGHVS, CDR2 FQNEAQ. The CDR3 spans 15 residues. The CDR3 loop is CASSLGGGSNQPQHF. The CDR3 region has the DNA TGTGCCAGCAGCTTAGGTGGGGGAAGCAATCAGCCCCAGCATTTT.

This rearrangement joins TRBV7-6 to TRBJ2-7; 9 bases are a match to TRBD1. Germline CDR1 reads SGHVS; CDR2 reads FNYEAQ. Losses at the gene ends were 1 base for V and 3 bases for J; bases not matched to a gene: 4. The CDR3 contains 15 residues. Here the CDR3 reads CASSLGWGQGYEQYF. Here the CDR3 DNA reads TGTGCCAGCAGCTTAGGATGGGGACAGGGCTACGAGCAGTACTTC.

The chain uses TRBV7-2 and TRBJ1-5; 9 bases are a match to TRBD1. This CDR3 comprises 14 residues. The germline gives CDR1 SGHTA, CDR2 FQGNSA. With 5 bases clipped from V and 6 bases from J, the junction kept 5 bases outside the gene matches. The CDR3, as DNA: TGTGCCAGCAGCCTAACAGGGGGCGTTCAGCCCCAGCATTTT. Its protein product is CASSLTGGVQPQHF.

The chain uses TRBV5-1 and TRBJ2-3; 9 bases are shared with TRBD1. With 0 bases clipped from V and 6 bases from J, the junction kept 11 bases outside the gene matches. The germline V gene has CDR1 SGHRS and CDR2 YFSETQ. This CDR3 comprises 17 residues. The CDR3 nucleotides are TGCGCCAGCAGCTTGGGGGGGACAGGGTGGTTGATGGATACGCAGTATTTT. This encodes CASSLGGTGWLMDTQYF.

This chain uses TRBV7-3 with TRBJ1-1, with D unclear. V lost 1 base and J 2 bases, leaving 8 bases between the germline ends. The germline V gene has CDR1 SGHTA and CDR2 FQGTGA. This CDR3 region has 14 residues. The CDR3 DNA reads as TGTGCCAGCAGCTTAAGGAGTCTCAACACTGAAGCTTTCTTT. This translates into CASSLRSLNTEAFF. The variable domain in full, completed from reference TRBV7-3 and TRBJ1-1, reads GAGVSQTPSNKVTEKGKYVELRCDPISGHTALYWYRQSLGQGPEFLIYFQGTGAADDSGLPNDRFFAVRPEGSVSTLKIQRTERGDSAVYLCASSLRSLNTEAFFGQGTRLTVV.